This is a list of T cell receptor beta chains from one sample in a study of preoperative IRX-2 immunotherapy in early breast cancer. Method: immunoSEQ multiplex PCR; TCRdb's copy keeps in-frame clones and lacks some. This table holds about 23,000 clones, more than 80% found once. The sequences come from tumor tissue, collected after IRX-2 immunotherapy. Receptor source: a human donor with breast cancer. CDR3s include the opening cysteine and the closing phenylalanine or tryptophan. The order of the fields is clone size, V gene, J gene, D gene, CDR3 protein, CDR3 DNA. The D gene is left open where the match is weak. Rows may omit the clone size; those that give it use once, few, many or a size class.

NA,TRBV7-8,TRBJ2-4,TRBD2,CASSSSGGRNIQYF,TGTGCCAGCAGCAGTAGCGGGGGGCGGAACATTCAGTACTTC
few,TRBV10-1,TRBJ2-3,NA,CASRSGDTQYF,TGCGCCAGCCGCTCTGGAGATACGCAGTATTTT
NA,TRBV7-9,TRBJ2-3,NA,CASSLGPLGDTQYF,TGTGCCAGCAGCCTAGGGCCATTAGGGGATACGCAGTATTTT
NA,TRBV7-2,TRBJ2-2,TRBD2,CASSSSSGRWRELFF,TGTGCCAGCAGCTCCTCTAGCGGGCGGTGGCGGGAGCTGTTTTTT
NA,TRBV5-4,TRBJ1-1,NA,CASSFGGANTEAFF,TGTGCCAGCAGCTTCGGAGGGGCGAACACTGAAGCTTTCTTT
NA,TRBV4-1,TRBJ2-1,NA,CASSQQGTSYNEQFF,TGCGCCAGCAGCCAACAGGGGACTTCCTACAATGAGCAGTTCTTC
once,TRBV30,TRBJ2-3,NA,CAWIPGSDTQYF,TGTGCCTGGATCCCGGGATCGGATACGCAGTATTTT
NA,TRBV20-1,TRBJ2-7,NA,CSGYNSYEQYF,TGCAGTGGGTATAATTCCTACGAGCAGTACTTC
NA,TRBV12-5,TRBJ2-1,NA,CASGLFGSPYNEQFF,TGTGCTAGTGGTTTGTTCGGGAGCCCTTACAATGAGCAGTTCTTC
once,TRBV6-1,TRBJ1-5,NA,CASSVALGPEQPQHF,TGTGCCAGCAGTGTTGCGCTGGGACCCGAGCAGCCCCAGCATTTT
NA,TRBV27,TRBJ1-3,NA,CASRGPGAVGNTIYF,TGTGCCAGCCGAGGTCCGGGGGCGGTTGGAAACACCATATATTTT
NA,TRBV7-2,TRBJ1-6,TRBD1,CASSLSGTGDSPLHF,TGTGCCAGCAGCTTATCGGGGACAGGGGACTCACCCCTCCACTTT
NA,TRBV5-1,TRBJ1-1,NA,CASSLEVNTEAFF,TGCGCCAGCAGCTTGGAGGTGAACACTGAAGCTTTCTTT
NA,TRBV10-3,TRBJ2-7,NA,CAISGRSYEQYF,TGTGCCATCAGTGGGCGGTCCTACGAGCAGTACTTC
NA,TRBV7-9,TRBJ1-2,NA,CASSLSPTRFGYTF,TGTGCCAGCAGCTTAAGCCCCACCAGATTTGGCTACACCTTC
NA,TRBV7-9,TRBJ1-2,TRBD1,CASSLEQGNGYTF,TGTGCCAGCAGCTTAGAACAGGGGAATGGCTACACCTTC
NA,TRBV29-1,TRBJ1-2,TRBD1,CSGGGQGYGYTF,TGCAGCGGTGGAGGACAGGGCTATGGCTACACCTTC
NA,TRBV28,TRBJ2-1,TRBD2,CASSSDRDGTSGFRTYNEQFF,TGTGCCAGCAGTTCCGACAGGGACGGGACTAGCGGGTTCCGAACATACAATGAGCAGTTCTTC
NA,TRBV5-5,TRBJ1-2,NA,CASSLDSTYGYTF,TGTGCCAGCAGCTTGGACAGCACCTATGGCTACACCTTC
NA,TRBV6-5,TRBJ2-1,NA,CASSPGTSLNNEQFF,TGTGCCAGCAGCCCCGGGACAAGTTTAAACAATGAGCAGTTCTTC
NA,TRBV11-3,TRBJ2-7,NA,CASSPNRDGTTSYEQYF,TGTGCCAGCAGCCCCAATCGGGACGGTACCACGTCCTACGAGCAGTACTTC
NA,TRBV7-9,TRBJ2-7,NA,CASSPARPFDEQYF,TGTGCCAGCAGCCCGGCGAGGCCCTTCGACGAGCAGTACTTC
once,TRBV11-3,TRBJ2-7,NA,CASSLAGSDSYEQYF,TGTGCCAGCAGCTTAGCAGGGTCGGACTCCTACGAGCAGTACTTC
once,TRBV10-1,TRBJ2-5,TRBD2,CASSAGTSGKGQTQYF,TGCGCCAGCAGTGCCGGGACTAGCGGGAAGGGGCAGACCCAGTACTTC
NA,TRBV28,TRBJ2-6,NA,CASSGGESSGANVLTF,TGTGCCAGCAGCGGGGGAGAGAGCTCTGGGGCCAACGTCCTGACCTTC
NA,TRBV15,TRBJ1-1,NA,CATRSGGHSNTEAFF,TGTGCCACCAGGAGTGGGGGACATTCGAACACTGAAGCTTTCTTT
NA,TRBV5-4,TRBJ2-7,NA,CASSSTGGPYEQYF,TGTGCCAGCAGCTCGACGGGGGGCCCCTACGAGCAGTACTTC
once,TRBV7-2,TRBJ1-2,NA,CASSRGQGYGYTF,TGTGCCAGCAGCCGGGGGCAGGGGTATGGCTACACCTTC
NA,TRBV10-1,TRBJ2-3,TRBD2,CASRQGTSDPDTQYF,TGCGCCAGCAGGCAGGGGACTAGCGATCCAGATACGCAGTATTTT
NA,TRBV6-1,TRBJ2-5,NA,CASSYTGPQETQYF,TGTGCCAGCAGTTATACTGGACCACAAGAGACCCAGTACTTC
NA,TRBV29-1,TRBJ2-2,NA,CSVANRHTGELFF,TGCAGCGTTGCCAACAGACACACCGGGGAGCTGTTTTTT
NA,TRBV7-8,TRBJ2-4,NA,CASSLDSPENIQYF,TGTGCCAGCAGCTTAGATTCTCCCGAAAACATTCAGTACTTC
NA,TRBV10-2,TRBJ1-1,NA,CASSSNPGFGTEAFF,TGCGCCAGCAGTTCGAATCCAGGGTTTGGCACTGAAGCTTTCTTT
NA,TRBV4-3,TRBJ2-2,TRBD2,CASSQDSGGANTGELFF,TGCGCCAGCAGCCAAGATAGCGGGGGGGCAAACACCGGGGAGCTGTTTTTT
NA,TRBV7-7,TRBJ2-7,NA,CASSLTKYEQYF,TGTGCCAGCAGCTTGACAAAATACGAGCAGTACTTC
NA,TRBV6-5,TRBJ1-1,NA,CASSYDGGNTEAFF,TGTGCCAGCAGTTACGATGGGGGAAATACTGAAGCTTTCTTT
NA,TRBV7-9,TRBJ1-1,NA,CASSLEQGSAFF,TGTGCCAGCAGCTTAGAACAGGGCTCGGCTTTCTTT
NA,TRBV19,TRBJ1-4,TRBD1,CASSIDGTGYEKLFF,TGTGCCAGTAGTATAGATGGGACAGGCTATGAAAAACTGTTTTTT
NA,TRBV7-9,TRBJ2-1,TRBD1,CASSPLTGNEQFF,TGTGCCAGCAGCCCATTGACAGGGAATGAGCAGTTCTTC
NA,TRBV6-6,TRBJ2-1,TRBD2,CASSLGLAGNNEQFF,TGTGCCAGCAGTTTGGGACTAGCGGGAAACAATGAGCAGTTCTTC
NA,TRBV5-1,TRBJ2-3,TRBD2,CASSLASGRDTQYF,TGCGCCAGCAGCTTGGCTAGCGGGAGAGATACGCAGTATTTT
NA,TRBV4-1,TRBJ1-1,NA,CASSLPERGNTEAFF,TGCGCCAGCAGCCTGCCCGAAAGGGGTAACACTGAAGCTTTCTTT
NA,TRBV27,TRBJ2-2,TRBD1,CASRFWGQAVNTGELFF,TGTGCCAGCAGATTTTGGGGACAGGCGGTCAACACCGGGGAGCTGTTTTTT
NA,TRBV27,TRBJ1-2,NA,CASSLSTWDGYTF,TGTGCCAGCAGTTTATCGACGTGGGACGGCTACACCTTC
NA,TRBV5-6,TRBJ1-5,NA,CASSLGGTGQPQHF,TGTGCCAGCAGCTTGGGCGGGACTGGTCAGCCCCAGCATTTT
NA,TRBV10-3,TRBJ2-7,TRBD1,CAGGQGGYEQYF,TGTGCCGGGGGACAGGGTGGCTACGAGCAGTACTTC
NA,TRBV6-1,TRBJ1-6,TRBD1,CASRDRQGNSPLHF,TGTGCCAGCAGGGACCGACAGGGAAATTCACCCCTCCACTTT
NA,TRBV19,TRBJ2-5,NA,CASSIDYQVQYF,TGTGCCAGTAGTATAGATTACCAGGTCCAGTACTTC
once,TRBV11-2,TRBJ1-2,TRBD1,CASSLQGADYGYTF,TGTGCCAGCAGCTTGCAGGGGGCGGACTATGGCTACACCTTC
NA,TRBV27,TRBJ2-6,NA,CASSFAGANVLTF,TGTGCCAGCAGTTTTGCCGGGGCCAACGTCCTGACTTTC
NA,TRBV27,TRBJ1-2,TRBD1,CASSLRQGGGGGYTF,TGTGCCAGCAGTTTACGACAGGGGGGGGGTGGTGGCTACACCTTC
NA,TRBV7-2,TRBJ2-7,NA,CASSPGLTSYEQYF,TGTGCCAGCAGCCCGGGACTCACATCCTACGAGCAGTACTTC